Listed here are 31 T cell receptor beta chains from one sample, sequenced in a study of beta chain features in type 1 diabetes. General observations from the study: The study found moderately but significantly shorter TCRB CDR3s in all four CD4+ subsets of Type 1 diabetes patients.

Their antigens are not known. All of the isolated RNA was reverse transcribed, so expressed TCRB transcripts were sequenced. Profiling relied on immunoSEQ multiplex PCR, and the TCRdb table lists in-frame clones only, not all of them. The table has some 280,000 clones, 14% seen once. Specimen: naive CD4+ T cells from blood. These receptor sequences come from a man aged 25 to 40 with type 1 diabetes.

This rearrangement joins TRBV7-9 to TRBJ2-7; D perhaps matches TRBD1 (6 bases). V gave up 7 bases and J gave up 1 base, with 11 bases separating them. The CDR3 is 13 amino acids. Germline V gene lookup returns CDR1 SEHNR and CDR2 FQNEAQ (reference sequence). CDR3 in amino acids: CASNREKSYEQYF. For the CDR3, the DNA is TGTGCCAGCAACAGGGAGAAATCCTACGAGCAGTACTTC.

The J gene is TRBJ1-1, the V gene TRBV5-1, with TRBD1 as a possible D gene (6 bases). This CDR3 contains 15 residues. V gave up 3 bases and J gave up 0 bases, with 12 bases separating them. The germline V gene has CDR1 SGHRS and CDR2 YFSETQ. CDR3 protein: CASSSDDRLNTEAFF. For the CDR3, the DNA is TGCGCCAGCAGCTCGGACGACAGGCTGAACACTGAAGCTTTCTTT.

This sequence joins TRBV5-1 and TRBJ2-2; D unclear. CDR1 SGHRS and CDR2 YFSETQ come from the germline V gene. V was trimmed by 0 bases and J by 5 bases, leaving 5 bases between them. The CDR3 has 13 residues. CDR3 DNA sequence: TGCGCCAGCAGCTTGGCAGTTACCGGGGAGCTGTTTTTT. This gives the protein CASSLAVTGELFF.

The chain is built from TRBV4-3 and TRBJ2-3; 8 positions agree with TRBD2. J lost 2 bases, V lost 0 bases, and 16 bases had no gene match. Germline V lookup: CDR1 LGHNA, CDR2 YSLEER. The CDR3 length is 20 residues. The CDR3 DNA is TGCGCCAGCAGCCAAGAGAGAGGAGGGGCACTAGCGGAACCCACAGATACGCAGTATTTT. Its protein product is CASSQERGGALAEPTDTQYF.

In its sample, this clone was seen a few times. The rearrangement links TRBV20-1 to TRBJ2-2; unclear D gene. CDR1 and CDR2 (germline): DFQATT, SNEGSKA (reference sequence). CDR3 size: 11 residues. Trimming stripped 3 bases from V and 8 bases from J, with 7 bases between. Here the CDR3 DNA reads TGCAGTGCTAGCACAAATGGGGAGCTGTTTTTT. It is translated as CSASTNGELFF.

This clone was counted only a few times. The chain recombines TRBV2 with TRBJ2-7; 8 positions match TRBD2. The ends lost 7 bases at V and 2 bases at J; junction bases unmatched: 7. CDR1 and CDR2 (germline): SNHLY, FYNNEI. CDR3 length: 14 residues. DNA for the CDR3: TGTGCCAGCAATCCTGGACTAGCCACCTACGAGCAGTACTTC. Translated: CASNPGLATYEQYF.

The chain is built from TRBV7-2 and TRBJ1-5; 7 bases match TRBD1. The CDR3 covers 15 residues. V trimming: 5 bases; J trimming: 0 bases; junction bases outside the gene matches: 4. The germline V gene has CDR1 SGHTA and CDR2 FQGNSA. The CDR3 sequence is CASSPRQGSNQPQHF. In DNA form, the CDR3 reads TGTGCCAGCAGCCCAAGACAGGGTAGCAATCAGCCCCAGCATTTT.

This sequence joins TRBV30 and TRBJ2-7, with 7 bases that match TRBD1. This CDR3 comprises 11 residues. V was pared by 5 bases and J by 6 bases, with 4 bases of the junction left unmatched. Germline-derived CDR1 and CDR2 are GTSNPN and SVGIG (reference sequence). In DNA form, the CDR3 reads TGTGCCTGGGACAGGGTGAGCGAGCAGTACTTC. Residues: CAWDRVSEQYF.

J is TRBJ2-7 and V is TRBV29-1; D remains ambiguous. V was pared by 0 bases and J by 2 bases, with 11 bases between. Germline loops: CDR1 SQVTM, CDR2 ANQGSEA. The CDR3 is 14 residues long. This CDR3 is CSVEESGSTYEQYF. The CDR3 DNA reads TGCAGCGTTGAAGAGTCAGGCAGCACCTACGAGCAGTACTTC.

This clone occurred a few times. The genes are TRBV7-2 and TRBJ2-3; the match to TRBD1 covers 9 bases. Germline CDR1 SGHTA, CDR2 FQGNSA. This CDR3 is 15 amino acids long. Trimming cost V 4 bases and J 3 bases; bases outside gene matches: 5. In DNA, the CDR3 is TGTGCCAGCAGCTACTCCGGGACAGGGACAGATACGCAGTATTTT. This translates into CASSYSGTGTDTQYF.

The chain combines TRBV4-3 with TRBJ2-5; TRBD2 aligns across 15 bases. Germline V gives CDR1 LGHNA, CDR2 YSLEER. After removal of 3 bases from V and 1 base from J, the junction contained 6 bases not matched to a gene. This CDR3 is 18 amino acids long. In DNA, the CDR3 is TGCGCCAGCAGCCACGGACTAGCGGGAGGGAGGACCCAAGAGACCCAGTACTTC. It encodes CASSHGLAGGRTQETQYF.

This CDR3 is CASSRRVAAETQYF. CDR3 in DNA: TGTGCCAGCAGCCGCCGGGTAGCCGCAGAGACCCAGTACTTC. The genes are TRBV7-9 and TRBJ2-5; no firm D call. Germline assignment: CDR1 SEHNR and CDR2 FQNEAQ (reference sequence). The CDR3 runs to 14 residues. V was cut by 5 bases and J by 4 bases, with 14 bases left in between.

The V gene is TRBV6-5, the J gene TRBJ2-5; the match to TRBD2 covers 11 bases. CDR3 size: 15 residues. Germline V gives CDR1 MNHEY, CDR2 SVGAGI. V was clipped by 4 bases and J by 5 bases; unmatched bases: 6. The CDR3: CASSSSGRTWETQYF. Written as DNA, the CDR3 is TGTGCCAGCAGTTCTAGCGGGAGGACGTGGGAGACCCAGTACTTC.

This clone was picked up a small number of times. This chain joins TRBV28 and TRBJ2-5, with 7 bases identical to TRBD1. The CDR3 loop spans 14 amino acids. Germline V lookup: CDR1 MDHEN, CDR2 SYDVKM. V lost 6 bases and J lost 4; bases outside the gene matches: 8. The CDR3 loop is CASRPTGAAETQYF. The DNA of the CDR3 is TGTGCCAGCAGACCCACAGGGGCTGCAGAGACCCAGTACTTC. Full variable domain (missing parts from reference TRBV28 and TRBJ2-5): DVKVTQSSRYLVKRTGEKVFLECVQDMDHENMFWYRQDPGLGLRLIYFSYDVKMKEKGDIPEGYSVSREKKERFSLILESASTNQTSMYLCASRPTGAAETQYFGPGTRLLVL.

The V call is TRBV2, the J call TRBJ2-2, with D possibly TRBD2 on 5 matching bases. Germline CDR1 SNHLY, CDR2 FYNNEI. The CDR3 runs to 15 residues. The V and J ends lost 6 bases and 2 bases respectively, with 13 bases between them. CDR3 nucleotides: TGTGCCAGCAGCCCACTAGGAATCAACACCGGGGAGCTGTTTTTT. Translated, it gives CASSPLGINTGELFF. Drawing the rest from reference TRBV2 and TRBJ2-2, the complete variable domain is EPEVTQTPSHQVTQMGQEVILRCVPISNHLYFYWYRQILGQKVEFLVSFYNNEISEKSEIFDDQFSVERPDGSNFTLKIRSTKLEDSAMYFCASSPLGINTGELFFGEGSRLTVL.

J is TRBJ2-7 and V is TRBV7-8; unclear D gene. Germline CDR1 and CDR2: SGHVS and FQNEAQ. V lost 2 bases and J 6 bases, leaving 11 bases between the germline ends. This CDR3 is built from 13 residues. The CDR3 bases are TGTGCCAGCAGCTTACTTATTGCGTCCGAGCAGTACTTC. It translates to CASSLLIASEQYF.

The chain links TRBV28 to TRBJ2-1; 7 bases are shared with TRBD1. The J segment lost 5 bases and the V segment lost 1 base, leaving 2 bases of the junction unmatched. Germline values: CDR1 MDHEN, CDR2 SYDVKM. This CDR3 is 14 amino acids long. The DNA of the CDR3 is TGTGCCAGCAGTTTATTCGACAGGGACAATGAGCAGTTCTTC. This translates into CASSLFDRDNEQFF.

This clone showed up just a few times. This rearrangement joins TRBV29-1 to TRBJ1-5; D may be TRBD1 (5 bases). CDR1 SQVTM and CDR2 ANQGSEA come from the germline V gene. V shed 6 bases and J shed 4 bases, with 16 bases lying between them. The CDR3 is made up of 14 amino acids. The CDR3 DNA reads TGCAGCGTGTTAGGGGACTCTGTGAATCAGCCCCAGCATTTT. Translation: CSVLGDSVNQPQHF. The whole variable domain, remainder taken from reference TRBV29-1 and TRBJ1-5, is SAVISQKPSRDICQRGTSLTIQCQVDSQVTMMFWYRQQPGQSLTLIATANQGSEATYESGFVIDKFPISRPNLTFSTLTVSNMSPEDSSIYLCSVLGDSVNQPQHFGDGTRLSIL.

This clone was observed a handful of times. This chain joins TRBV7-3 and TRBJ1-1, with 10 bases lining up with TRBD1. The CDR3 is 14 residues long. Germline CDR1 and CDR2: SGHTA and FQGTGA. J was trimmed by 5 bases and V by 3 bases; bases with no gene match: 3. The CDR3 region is CASSLGQGRTEAFF. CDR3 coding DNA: TGTGCCAGCAGCTTGGGACAGGGGAGGACTGAAGCTTTCTTT.

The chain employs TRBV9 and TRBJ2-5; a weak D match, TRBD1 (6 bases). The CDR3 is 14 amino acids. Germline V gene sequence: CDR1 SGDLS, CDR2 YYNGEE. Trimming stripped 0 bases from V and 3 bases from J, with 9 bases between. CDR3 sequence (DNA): TGTGCCAGCAGCGTAGAGGACAGAGAAGAGACCCAGTACTTC. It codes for CASSVEDREETQYF.

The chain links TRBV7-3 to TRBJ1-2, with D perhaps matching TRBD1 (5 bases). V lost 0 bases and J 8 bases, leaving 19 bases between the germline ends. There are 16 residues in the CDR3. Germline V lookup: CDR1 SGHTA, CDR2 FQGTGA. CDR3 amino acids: CASSLTGSQGEGGYTF. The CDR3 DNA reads TGTGCCAGCAGCTTAACCGGGAGTCAGGGCGAAGGGGGCTACACCTTC.

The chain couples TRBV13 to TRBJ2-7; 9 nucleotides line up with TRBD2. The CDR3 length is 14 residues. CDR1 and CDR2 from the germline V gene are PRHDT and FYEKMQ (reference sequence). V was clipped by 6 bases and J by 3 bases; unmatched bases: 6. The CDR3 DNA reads TGTGCCAGCAGTCGGCGGGAGGGCGACTACGAGCAGTACTTC. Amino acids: CASSRREGDYEQYF.

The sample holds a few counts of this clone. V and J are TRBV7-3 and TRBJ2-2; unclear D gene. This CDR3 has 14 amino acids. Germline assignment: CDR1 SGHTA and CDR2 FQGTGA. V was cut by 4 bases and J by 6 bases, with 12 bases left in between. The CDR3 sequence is CASSSSELAGELFF. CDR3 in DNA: TGTGCCAGCAGCTCCTCCGAGCTAGCCGGGGAGCTGTTTTTT. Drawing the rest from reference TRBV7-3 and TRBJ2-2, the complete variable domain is GAGVSQTPSNKVTEKGKYVELRCDPISGHTALYWYRQSLGQGPEFLIYFQGTGAADDSGLPNDRFFAVRPEGSVSTLKIQRTERGDSAVYLCASSSSELAGELFFGEGSRLTVL.

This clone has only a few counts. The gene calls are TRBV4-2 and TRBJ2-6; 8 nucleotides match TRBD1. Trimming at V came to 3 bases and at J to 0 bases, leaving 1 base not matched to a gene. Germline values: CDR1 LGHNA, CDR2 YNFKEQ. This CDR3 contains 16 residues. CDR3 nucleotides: TGTGCCAGCAGCCAGGACAGGGCCTCTGGGGCCAACGTCCTGACTTTC. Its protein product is CASSQDRASGANVLTF.

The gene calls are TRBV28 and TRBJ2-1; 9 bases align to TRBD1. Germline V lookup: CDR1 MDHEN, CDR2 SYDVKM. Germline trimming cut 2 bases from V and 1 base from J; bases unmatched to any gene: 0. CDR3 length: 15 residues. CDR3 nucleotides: TGTGCCAGCAGTTTAGACAGGGGGTCCTACAATGAGCAGTTCTTC. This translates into CASSLDRGSYNEQFF.

The CDR3 is CASSSGTGSPEAFF. The CDR3 DNA sequence: TGTGCCAGCTCCTCCGGGACAGGGTCCCCTGAAGCTTTCTTT. The V and J genes are TRBV18 and TRBJ1-1; 9 bases align to TRBD1. V was clipped by 6 bases and J by 6 bases; unmatched bases: 8. The CDR3 consists of 14 residues. The germline gives CDR1 KGHSH, CDR2 LQKENI.

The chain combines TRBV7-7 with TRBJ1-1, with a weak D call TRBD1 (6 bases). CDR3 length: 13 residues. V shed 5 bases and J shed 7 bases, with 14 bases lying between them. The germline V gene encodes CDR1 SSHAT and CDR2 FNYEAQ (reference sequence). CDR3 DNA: TGTGCCAGCAGCCGGACAGACGCCGATGAAGCTTTCTTT. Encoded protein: CASSRTDADEAFF.

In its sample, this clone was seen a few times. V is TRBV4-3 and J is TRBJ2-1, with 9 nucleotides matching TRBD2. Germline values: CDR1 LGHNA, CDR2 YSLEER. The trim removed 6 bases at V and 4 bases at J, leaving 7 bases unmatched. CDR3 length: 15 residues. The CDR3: CASSMLAGQYNEQFF. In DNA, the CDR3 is TGCGCCAGCAGTATGCTAGCGGGACAATACAATGAGCAGTTCTTC.

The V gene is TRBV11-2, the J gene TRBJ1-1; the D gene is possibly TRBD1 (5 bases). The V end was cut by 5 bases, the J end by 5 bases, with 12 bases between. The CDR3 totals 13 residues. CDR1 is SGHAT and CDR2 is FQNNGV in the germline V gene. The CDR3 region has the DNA TGTGCCAGCAGCCTTGGGGGGGTTACTGAAGCTTTCTTT. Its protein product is CASSLGGVTEAFF.

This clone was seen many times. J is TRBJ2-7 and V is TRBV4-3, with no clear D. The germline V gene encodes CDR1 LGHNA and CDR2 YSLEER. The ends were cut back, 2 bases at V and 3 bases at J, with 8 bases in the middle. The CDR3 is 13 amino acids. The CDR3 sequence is CASSQTPGYEQYF. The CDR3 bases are TGCGCCAGCAGCCAAACCCCAGGCTACGAGCAGTACTTC.

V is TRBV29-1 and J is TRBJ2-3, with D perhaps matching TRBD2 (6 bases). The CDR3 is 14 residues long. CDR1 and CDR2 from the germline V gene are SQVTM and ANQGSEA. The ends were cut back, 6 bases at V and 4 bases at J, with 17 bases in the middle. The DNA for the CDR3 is TGCAGCGTGATGGGGGAGGAGGGCGCAGATACGCAGTATTTT. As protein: CSVMGEEGADTQYF.